This TCR beta chain was captured by sequencing in a study of blood T cell repertoires in COVID-19 (dated by TCRdb to 2018 to 2020). Regarding the study in general: Samples covering the acute and convalescent phases of COVID-19 were provided by collaborators in the United States, Italy and Spain. The prospective study material was composed of cDNA or gDNA derived from T cells, B-cell-depleted T cells, or PBMCs. The dataset comprised deeply sampled blood TCRbeta repertoires from subjects exposed to, actively infected with, or recovered from COVID-19. Where available, HLA class I and class II types were taken from metadata supplied by the sample provider and were not determined by assay-based typing. The repertoires were made available in a free public database intended to serve as a resource for research on the immune response to SARS-CoV-2. Nearly every sample came with metadata listing a de-identified subject ID, COVID-19 status, age in years and sex. The samples were drawn from two sources: the first 160 participants of the ongoing ImmuneRACE study, and about 1,300 subjects contributed by 6 global collaborators.

Study-wide findings and limitations: How much clinical and demographic metadata was included differed by source and by participant, and the metadata was provided uncurated.

TCRbeta CDR3 regions were amplified from genomic DNA using the immunoSEQ Assay, a bias-controlled multiplex PCR. For the original study's pipeline: The number of nucleated cells in each sample was estimated by amplification of reference gene primers within the assay. To quantify the absolute abundance of each unique TCRbeta CDR3 rearrangement, sequence reads were collapsed and filtered. For each sample, productive Simpson clonality was calculated by taking the square root of Simpson's diversity index across productive rearrangements. This is the immuneACCESS table as TCRdb keeps it, with only in-frame sequences that have V and J called. A part of the clones is gone; compared with another copy, unresolved V genes explain less than half, and the rest is unexplained. V, J and clone size were drawn from that table, and D and trimming were deduced from the DNA. The sample table holds approximately 210,000 clones, of which 80% were seen once. The ten largest clones take up 4.3% of the sample.

Enrolling through a virtual design, the prospective study's participants ranged in age from roughly 18 to 100 years and lived across 24 United States geographic areas. In the prospective study, participants were assigned to cohorts based on the clinical history participants reported in a screening survey and a study questionnaire. Mobile phlebotomists in the prospective study collected whole blood, serum and a nasopharyngeal or oropharyngeal swab from every participant. Additional blood draws and questionnaires over an approximately 2-month period could optionally be provided by prospective study participants. Blood samples from the prospective study were shipped frozen or at room temperature prior to DNA extraction. As regards this clone: The target of this receptor is not known. Base qualities are not at hand, and no much larger clone is one base apart.

CDR1 KGHSH and CDR2 LQKENI were looked up in the germline V gene. V ends up 7 bases short and J 5 bases short, with an unmatched junction base count of 4. There are 13 amino acids in the CDR3, from cysteine to phenylalanine inclusive. Kept here is only the CDR3 DNA, which spans 39 bases and is read in frame from base 1. Sequencing used PBMCs or T cells enriched from blood (not recorded which). The clonotype was recovered from a man aged 25 to 40 with acute COVID-19. The sequence joins TRBV18 to TRBJ2-5; the junction holds 10 bases that match TRBD2. CDR3 sequence: CASLKTSGETQYF. In nucleotides, the sequence is TGTGCCAGCTTGAAGACTAGCGGGGAGACCCAGTACTTC. Here the CDR3 is joined to the reference TRBV18 and TRBJ2-5 genes, and the full variable domain is: NAGVMQNPRHLVRRRGQEARLRCSPMKGHSHVYWYRQLPEEGLKFMVYLQKENIIDESGMPKERFSAEFPKEGPSILRIQQVVRGDSAAYFCASLKTSGETQYFGPGTRLLVL.